This T cell receptor (beta chain) was profiled in a study of T cell responses to AZD1222 COVID-19 vaccine. In the study overall: Analyses pooled second doses at about 4 or about 12 weeks.

Sequencing used immunoSEQ multiplex PCR; TCRdb keeps in-frame clones, though not all of them. Seen here are roughly 160,000 clones, around 92% observed once, and the top ten hold about 0.9%. The V and J ends lost 7 bases and 6 bases respectively, with 10 bases between them. Germline CDR1 is LNHDA and CDR2 is SQIVND (reference sequence). The CDR3 has 13 residues. The sequencing here drew on peripheral blood, taken on day 0 of AZD1222 vaccination. The chain couples TRBV19 to TRBJ1-6; unclear D gene. The clonotype was recovered from an adult in good health. CDR3 DNA sequence: TGTGCCAGTAAGGAGTGGGGTAATTCACCCCTCCACTTT. Translated, it gives CASKEWGNSPLHF.